These T cell receptor beta chains were read from a single sample in a study of blood T cell repertoires in COVID-19. Repertoires were generated with immunoSEQ multiplex PCR, while TCRdb's copy carries only in-frame clones and drops some. The table shows fewer than 150,000 clones, with about 83% occurring only once. The sequencing sample was made of peripheral blood. All receptors come from a human donor in a cohort sampled during active COVID-19. Both conserved end residues are part of each CDR3. A D gene is named only where the DNA matches it firmly. Not every row has a clone size; where given, it reads once, few, many or a size class.

abundance	v_gene	j_gene	d_gene	CDR3aa	CDR3nt
NA	TRBV20-1	TRBJ1-1	NA	CSAIWTAEAFF	TGCAGTGCTATCTGGACAGCTGAAGCTTTCTTT
NA	TRBV5-1	TRBJ2-3	TRBD2	CASSPGILAGGRGDTQYF	TGCGCCAGCAGCCCTGGCATCCTAGCGGGGGGCAGGGGGGATACGCAGTATTTT
NA	TRBV15	TRBJ2-1	NA	CATSATAGSYNEQFF	TGTGCCACCTCTGCCACAGCCGGCTCCTACAATGAGCAGTTCTTC
once	TRBV7-8	TRBJ1-1	NA	CASSLDRVRENTEAFF	TGTGCCAGCAGCTTAGATCGGGTCAGGGAGAACACTGAAGCTTTCTTT
once	TRBV7-2	TRBJ2-1	TRBD1	CASSLSGGFYNEQFF	TGTGCCAGCAGCTTATCAGGGGGTTTCTACAATGAGCAGTTCTTC
NA	TRBV11-2	TRBJ2-1	TRBD2	CASSLTGTSEDNEQFF	TGTGCCAGCAGCCTTACCGGGACTAGCGAAGACAATGAGCAGTTCTTC
NA	TRBV3-1/TRBV3-2	TRBJ2-1	NA	CASSPVLSYNEQFF	TGTGCCAGCAGCCCTGTTCTCTCCTACAATGAGCAGTTCTTC
NA	TRBV20-1	TRBJ2-6	NA	CSASIAGGANVLTF	TGCAGTGCTAGTATCGCCGGGGGGGCCAACGTCCTGACTTTC
NA	TRBV7-9	TRBJ2-7	TRBD2	CASSPGTSGAIEQYF	TGTGCCAGCAGTCCCGGGACTAGCGGGGCTATCGAGCAGTACTTC
NA	TRBV3-1/TRBV3-2	TRBJ2-3	NA	CASSQGLTGSGMDTQYF	TGTGCCAGCAGCCAAGGCCTTACCGGGAGCGGCATGGATACGCAGTATTTT
NA	TRBV4-2	TRBJ1-1	NA	CASSQAVNTEAFF	TGTGCCAGCAGCCAAGCGGTGAACACTGAAGCTTTCTTT
NA	TRBV4-2	TRBJ2-1	TRBD1	CASSRPGQGVYNEQFF	TGTGCCAGCAGCCGCCCGGGACAGGGGGTTTACAATGAGCAGTTCTTC
NA	TRBV11-2	TRBJ2-2	NA	CASSFRLQNTGELFF	TGTGCCAGCAGCTTTCGACTGCAGAACACCGGGGAGCTGTTTTTT
NA	TRBV10-2	TRBJ1-6	NA	CASSESTELDSPLHF	TGCGCCAGCAGTGAGTCGACAGAACTGGATTCACCCCTCCACTTT
NA	TRBV18	TRBJ2-3	NA	CASSSLTDTQYF	TGTGCCAGCTCATCTCTCACAGATACGCAGTATTTT
NA	TRBV4-2	TRBJ2-5	TRBD2	CASSTGLGETQYF	TGTGCCAGCAGCACCGGACTAGGGGAGACCCAGTACTTC
NA	TRBV19	TRBJ2-3	TRBD2	CASRRTSGRLTDTQYF	TGTGCCAGTAGAAGAACTAGCGGAAGACTCACAGATACGCAGTATTTT
NA	TRBV6-1	TRBJ2-7	NA	CASSESLQVTVIHYEQYF	TGTGCCAGCAGTGAATCCCTTCAAGTAACAGTGATTCACTACGAGCAGTACTTC
NA	TRBV7-9	TRBJ2-2	TRBD2	CASSLASGTYTGELFF	TGTGCCAGCAGCTTAGCGAGCGGGACCTACACCGGGGAGCTGTTTTTT
few	TRBV4-1	TRBJ2-7	TRBD1	CASSQEGQGAYEQYF	TGCGCCAGCAGCCAAGAAGGGCAGGGGGCCTACGAGCAGTACTTC
NA	TRBV5-4	TRBJ2-7	NA	CASSSRGAGAYEQYF	TGTGCCAGCAGCTCTAGAGGGGCAGGGGCCTACGAGCAGTACTTC
NA	TRBV7-9	TRBJ2-3	TRBD2	CASSRDGGDTQYF	TGTGCCAGCAGCCGAGACGGGGGGGATACGCAGTATTTT
NA	TRBV7-8	TRBJ1-1	TRBD1	CASSLTGGTEAFF	TGTGCCAGCAGCTTAACAGGGGGCACTGAAGCTTTCTTT
NA	TRBV6-1	TRBJ1-2	TRBD1	CASSEGQGATYGYTF	TGTGCCAGCAGTGAAGGACAGGGGGCGACCTATGGCTACACCTTC
NA	TRBV5-5	TRBJ1-2	TRBD1	CASSFGQGGYNYGYTF	TGTGCCAGCAGCTTCGGACAGGGAGGGTATAACTATGGCTACACCTTC
NA	TRBV24-1	TRBJ2-5	NA	CATSASGETQYF	TGTGCCACCAGTGCGTCGGGGGAGACCCAGTACTTC
NA	TRBV3-1/TRBV3-2	TRBJ1-6	TRBD1	CASSLRDRDSPLHF	TGTGCCAGCAGCCTCCGGGACAGAGATTCACCCCTCCACTTT
NA	TRBV3-1/TRBV3-2	TRBJ2-5	TRBD2	CASSLTSGGQETQYF	TGTGCCAGCAGCCTTACTAGCGGGGGGCAGGAGACCCAGTACTTC
NA	TRBV7-8	TRBJ1-6	TRBD1	CASSTGTGPRRNSPLHF	TGTGCCAGCAGCACGGGGACAGGCCCCCGCAGGAATTCACCCCTCCACTTT
NA	TRBV5-1	TRBJ2-1	TRBD1	CASSLPTGQGDEQFF	TGCGCCAGCAGCTTGCCAACGGGACAGGGGGATGAGCAGTTCTTC
NA	TRBV19	TRBJ1-1	NA	CASSTLGGQPEAFF	TGTGCCAGTAGTACACTAGGCGGACAGCCTGAAGCTTTCTTT
NA	TRBV5-6	TRBJ1-4	NA	CASSYRDLTNEKLFF	TGTGCCAGCAGCTACCGGGATCTCACTAATGAAAAACTGTTTTTT
NA	TRBV24-1	TRBJ2-5	TRBD2	CATSETGTSGEETQYF	TGTGCCACCAGTGAAACCGGGACTAGCGGGGAAGAGACCCAGTACTTC
NA	TRBV5-5	TRBJ1-3	TRBD1	CASSLLVTGITGNTIYF	TGTGCCAGCAGCTTGCTGGTGACAGGGATTACTGGAAACACCATATATTTT
NA	TRBV5-6	TRBJ1-2	TRBD1	CASSLPDRVVSF	TGTGCCAGCAGCCTCCCGGACAGGGTTGTAAGCTTC
NA	TRBV18	TRBJ1-6	TRBD1	CASSPGTGSPLHF	TGTGCCAGCTCACCAGGGACAGGTTCACCCCTCCACTTT
once	TRBV7-9	TRBJ2-7	TRBD2	CASSRTPTGGTPKTYEQYF	TGTGCCAGCAGCCGAACACCTACGGGGGGGACCCCAAAGACCTACGAGCAGTACTTC
NA	TRBV25-1	TRBJ1-5	NA	CAIHRDNNQPQHF	TGTGCCATTCACCGGGACAACAATCAGCCCCAGCATTTT
NA	TRBV5-6	TRBJ2-1	TRBD1	CASSAYRGEQFF	TGTGCCAGCAGCGCATACAGGGGTGAGCAGTTCTTC